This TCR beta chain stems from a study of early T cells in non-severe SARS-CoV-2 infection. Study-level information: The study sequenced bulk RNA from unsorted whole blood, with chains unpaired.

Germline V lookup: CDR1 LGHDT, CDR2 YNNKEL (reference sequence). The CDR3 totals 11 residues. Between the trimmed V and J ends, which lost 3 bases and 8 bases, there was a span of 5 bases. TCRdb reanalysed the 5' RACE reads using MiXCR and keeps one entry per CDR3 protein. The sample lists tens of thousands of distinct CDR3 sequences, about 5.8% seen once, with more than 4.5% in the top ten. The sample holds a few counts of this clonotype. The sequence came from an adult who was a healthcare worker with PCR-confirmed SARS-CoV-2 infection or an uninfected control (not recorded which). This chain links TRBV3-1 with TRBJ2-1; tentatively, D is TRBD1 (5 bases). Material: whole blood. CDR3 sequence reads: CASSQGHEQFF. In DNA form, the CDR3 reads TGTGCCAGCAGCCAGGGGCATGAGCAGTTCTTC.